Listed below are T cell receptor beta chains from one sample, sequenced in a study of human T cells and chemical hapten exposure. A single record per CDR3 protein comes from TCRdb applying MiXCR to the RACE reads. In the table there are more than 250,000 distinct CDR3 sequences, 7.5% to 10% of which are singletons. The sample was whole blood, taken in connection with sensitization to the hapten diphenylcyclopropenone (DPC). All receptors derive from a woman between 40 and 50 years old with alopecia areata. Some clones in this sample may be carry-over from other donors' samples. The CDR3 runs from the conserved cysteine through the conserved F or W. A D gene is named only where the DNA matches it firmly. The size entry is marked missing in some rows and otherwise reads once, few, many or a size class.

abundance,len,j_gene,d_gene,v_gene,CDR3nt,CDR3aa
-,15,TRBJ1-5,-,TRBV20-1,TGCAGTGCTAGAGCCCGAACGGGTTTGGGTCAGCCCCAGCATTTT,CSARARTGLGQPQHF
few,14,TRBJ1-1,-,TRBV7-2,TGTGCCAGCAGCTTAGAACGGGCAGTCCATCAAGCTTTCTTT,CASSLERAVHQAFF
few,16,TRBJ2-7,TRBD2,TRBV9,TGTGCCAGCAGCGTAGGTCCAGCGGGAGGGCAGTACGAGCAGTACTTC,CASSVGPAGGQYEQYF
-,13,TRBJ1-2,TRBD1,TRBV7-2,TGTGCCAGCAGCCCGGTGACAGGGGTGGGCTACACCTTC,CASSPVTGVGYTF
-,18,TRBJ1-5,-,TRBV21-1,TGTGCCAGCAGCAAAGATTCGGCCGCGGTCCGCCGCAATCAGCCCCAGCATTTT,CASSKDSAAVRRNQPQHF
many,15,TRBJ2-7,-,TRBV18,TGTGCCAGCTCACCCGAAGTAGGCCTTCAGCAAAAGCAGTACTTC,CASSPEVGLQQKQYF
-,14,TRBJ2-1,TRBD1,TRBV7-9,TGTGCCAGCTCACCGGGACAGTCATACGATGAGCAGTTCTTC,CASSPGQSYDEQFF
many,12,TRBJ2-5,-,TRBV6-2/TRBV6-3,TGTGCCAGCAGTTACTCCATTGGGACCCAGTACTTC,CASSYSIGTQYF
-,16,TRBJ2-2,TRBD2,TRBV16,TGTGCCAGCAGCCCAACTAGCGGGGCGAACACCGGGGAGCTGTTTTTT,CASSPTSGANTGELFF
-,15,TRBJ2-2,TRBD2,TRBV5-6,TGTGCCAGCAGCGGACTAGCGACGTACACCGGGGAGCTGTTTTTT,CASSGLATYTGELFF
few,13,TRBJ2-7,-,TRBV6-5,TGTGCCAGCAGTTACCGGGACGATTACGAGCAGTACTTC,CASSYRDDYEQYF
many,16,TRBJ2-7,TRBD2,TRBV6-5,TGTGCCAGCAGTTACTCGACCGGCGGGAGCTCCTACGAGCAGTACTTC,CASSYSTGGSSYEQYF
few,19,TRBJ2-1,-,TRBV4-1,TGCGCCAGCAGCCCATTAAGGCTCCGGGACTTGAGCTCCTACAATGAGCAGTTCTTC,CASSPLRLRDLSSYNEQFF
few,19,TRBJ2-3,TRBD2,TRBV28,TGTGCCAGCAGTTTAACCCCCCCTCGAGCGGGAGGGTTCCCAGATACGCAGTATTTT,CASSLTPPRAGGFPDTQYF
-,15,TRBJ1-4,-,TRBV12-3/TRBV12-4,TGTGCCAGCAGTTCCCCAGTAGGGTCTCGGGAAAAACTGTTTTTT,CASSSPVGSREKLFF
many,14,TRBJ1-2,TRBD1,TRBV6-5,TGTGCCAGCAGGCTTGGACAGGGGGTCTATGGCTACACCTTC,CASRLGQGVYGYTF
few,15,TRBJ1-5,-,TRBV15,TGTGCCACCACCCGAGGGAAAGTTAGCAATCAGCCCCAGCATTTT,CATTRGKVSNQPQHF
-,17,TRBJ2-3,TRBD2,TRBV7-6,TGTGCCAGCAGCTTAGGATCCCTTAGTGCGGGAGCGGATACGCAGTATTTT,CASSLGSLSAGADTQYF
many,14,TRBJ1-1,-,TRBV6-5,TGTGCCAGCAGTTACTTACAGGGAGGAACTGAAGCTTTCTTT,CASSYLQGGTEAFF
few,17,TRBJ1-6,-,TRBV20-1,TGCAGTGCTAGAGTCTGGACGAGGAGCTCCTATAATTCACCCCTCCACTTT,CSARVWTRSSYNSPLHF
few,15,TRBJ1-5,TRBD1,TRBV5-1,TGCGCCAGCAGTTTCTATCCGGGACAGGATCAGCCCCAGCATTTT,CASSFYPGQDQPQHF
few,15,TRBJ2-1,TRBD1,TRBV11-2,TGTGCCAGCAGCACCGACAGGGGTACCTACAATGAGCAGTTCTTC,CASSTDRGTYNEQFF
-,11,TRBJ1-3,-,TRBV29-1,TGCAGCGTTGAAGACCCAGGCACCATATATTTT,CSVEDPGTIYF
few,16,TRBJ2-5,TRBD2,TRBV3-1,TGTGCCAGCAGCCAAGGTTCTACTAGCGGACAAGAGACCCAGTACTTC,CASSQGSTSGQETQYF
-,12,TRBJ1-5,-,TRBV20-1,TGCAGTGCAGAACAGGGATCGCAGCCCCAGCATTTT,CSAEQGSQPQHF
-,15,TRBJ2-7,TRBD2,TRBV6-5,TGTGCCAGCAGACCCAGCGCTAGCGGGAGATACGAGCAGTACTTC,CASRPSASGRYEQYF
many,13,TRBJ2-1,-,TRBV27,TGTGCCAGCAGTTGGCAGGGCTACAATGAGCAGTTCTTC,CASSWQGYNEQFF
few,14,TRBJ2-1,-,TRBV4-3,TGCGCCAGCAGCCAAGGGCCTAGCTCCCATGAGCAGTTCTTC,CASSQGPSSHEQFF
-,14,TRBJ2-7,TRBD1,TRBV10-3,TGTGCCATCTCGAACTACCGGGACAGGGACGAGCAGTACTTC,CAISNYRDRDEQYF
many,14,TRBJ2-5,-,TRBV7-9,TGTGCCAGCAGCTTAGAACAGGGTGGAGAGACCCAGTACTTC,CASSLEQGGETQYF
-,13,TRBJ2-7,-,TRBV30,TGTGCCTGGAGTAGAATAGGGGCCTACGAGCAGTACTTC,CAWSRIGAYEQYF
-,17,TRBJ1-2,-,TRBV28,TGTGCCAGCAGTTTAGCGTCAGGTCTTCGAACTAACTATGGCTACACCTTC,CASSLASGLRTNYGYTF
few,19,TRBJ1-6,-,TRBV28,TGTGCCAGCAGTTTAGATACGGGACGGCTGAGCTCCTATAATTCACCCCTCCACTTT,CASSLDTGRLSSYNSPLHF
many,16,TRBJ1-1,-,TRBV29-1,TGCAGCGTTGAAACGGGGCAGGGTGGCGTGGGCACTGAAGCTTTCTTT,CSVETGQGGVGTEAFF
few,13,TRBJ2-7,-,TRBV7-2,TGTGCCAGCAGCATGGACAGAGGTTACGAGCAGTACTTC,CASSMDRGYEQYF
few,18,TRBJ2-3,TRBD2,TRBV25-1,TGTGCCAGCAGTGAATATCGGACTAGCGGGAGTCGCACAGATACGCAGTATTTT,CASSEYRTSGSRTDTQYF
few,15,TRBJ2-7,TRBD1,TRBV6-5,TGTGCCAGCAGTTACTCTCGTCAAGGGGGCGACGAGCAGTACTTC,CASSYSRQGGDEQYF
few,13,TRBJ1-6,TRBD1,TRBV2,TGTGCCAGCAGGGAAGCCTACAGGGGACCCCTCCACTTT,CASREAYRGPLHF
-,17,TRBJ1-5,TRBD1,TRBV5-5,TGTGCCAGCAGCCCAGGCCAGGGGGGTTCGAGCAATCAGCCCCAGCATTTT,CASSPGQGGSSNQPQHF
few,13,TRBJ1-2,TRBD1,TRBV12-3/TRBV12-4,TGTGCCAGCCGCGGGAGGGACAGCTATGGCTACACCTTC,CASRGRDSYGYTF
many,14,TRBJ2-7,-,TRBV28,TGTGCCAGCAGAGACCGGGACTTTTACTACGAGCAGTACTTC,CASRDRDFYYEQYF
many,13,TRBJ2-7,-,TRBV6-5,TGTGCCAGCAGTTACGGGGGTACCTACGAGCAGTACTTC,CASSYGGTYEQYF
-,12,TRBJ2-1,-,TRBV7-2,TGTGCCAGCAGCTTTCGGGGGAATGAGCAGTTCTTC,CASSFRGNEQFF
-,14,TRBJ2-7,-,TRBV5-1,TGCGCCAGCAGCCTAGTGAAGGGGGAAGACGAGCAGTACTTC,CASSLVKGEDEQYF
-,14,TRBJ2-5,-,TRBV7-6,TGTGCCAGCAGCTTAGGATTGCCGCCAGAGACCCAGTACTTC,CASSLGLPPETQYF
few,12,TRBJ1-1,-,TRBV29-1,TGCAGCGTTTCCCTTTTGAACACTGAAGCTTTCTTT,CSVSLLNTEAFF
-,13,TRBJ2-1,-,TRBV5-1,TGCGCCAGCAGCTTGAGACTGTCCGGCGAGCAGTTCTTC,CASSLRLSGEQFF
few,14,TRBJ1-2,-,TRBV29-1,TGCAGCGTTGAAGATACGACGGACGGCTATGGCTACACCTTC,CSVEDTTDGYGYTF
few,16,TRBJ2-7,TRBD1,TRBV6-5,TGTGCCAGCAGTCTCAACACCCGACAGGGGGCTAACGAGCAGTACTTC,CASSLNTRQGANEQYF
few,15,TRBJ2-3,-,TRBV5-1,TGCGCCAGCAGCGTTAGCGATTCTAGCACAGATACGCAGTATTTT,CASSVSDSSTDTQYF
-,17,TRBJ2-5,TRBD2,TRBV28,TGTGCCAGCAGTTTACTTACTAGCGGGATCCTACCAGGGGCCCAGTACTTC,CASSLLTSGILPGAQYF
few,11,TRBJ2-7,-,TRBV27,TGTGCCAGCAGCCACGGTTACGAGCAGTACTTC,CASSHGYEQYF
many,15,TRBJ2-2,TRBD1,TRBV6-4,TGTGCCAGCAGTGAAACAGGGGTAGACACCGGGGAGCTGTTTTTT,CASSETGVDTGELFF
few,16,TRBJ2-1,-,TRBV6-2/TRBV6-3,TGTGCCAGCAGCTCGGGGGACAGCAACTTCTACAATGAGCAGTTCTTC,CASSSGDSNFYNEQFF
many,17,TRBJ2-1,TRBD2,TRBV4-1,TGCGCCAGTTCCGGGACTACTCGTCCGCATTCCTACAATGAGCAGTTCTTC,CASSGTTRPHSYNEQFF
-,14,TRBJ2-2,TRBD1,TRBV7-9,TGTGCCAGCAGCTTAAGCAGGGGGACCGGGGAGCTGTTTTTT,CASSLSRGTGELFF
-,14,TRBJ2-1,TRBD2,TRBV7-2,TGTGCCAGCAGCTGGGGACTAACTTACAATGAGCAGTTCTTC,CASSWGLTYNEQFF